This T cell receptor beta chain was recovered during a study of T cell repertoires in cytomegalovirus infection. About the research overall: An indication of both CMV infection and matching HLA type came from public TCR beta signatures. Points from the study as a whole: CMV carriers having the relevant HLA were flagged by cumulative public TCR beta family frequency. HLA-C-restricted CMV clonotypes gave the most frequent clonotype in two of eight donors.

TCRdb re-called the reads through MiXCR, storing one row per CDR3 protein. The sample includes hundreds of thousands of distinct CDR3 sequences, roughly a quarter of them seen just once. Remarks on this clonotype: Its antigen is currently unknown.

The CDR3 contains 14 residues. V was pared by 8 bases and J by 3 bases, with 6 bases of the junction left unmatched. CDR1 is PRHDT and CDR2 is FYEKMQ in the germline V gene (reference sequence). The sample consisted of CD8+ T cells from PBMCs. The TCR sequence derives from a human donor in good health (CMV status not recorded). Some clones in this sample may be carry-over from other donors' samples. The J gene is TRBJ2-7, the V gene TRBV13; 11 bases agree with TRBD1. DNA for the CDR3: TGTGCCAGCGCCACCGGGACAGGGGGCTACGAGCAGTACTTC. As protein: CASATGTGGYEQYF.